This section outlines one T cell receptor beta chain sequence together with its context. The source of the sample is a study of control samples from healthy donors and cancer patients. Repertoires were generated with immunoSEQ multiplex PCR, while TCRdb's copy carries only in-frame clones and drops some. The table lists about 120,000 clones, around 89% of them singletons, with around 3.4% in the top ten. This TCR derives from a man aged 35-49 years in good health. Sequencing was done on a sample of blood.

CDR3: CASSTREATSGNTIYF. DNA for the CDR3: TGTGCCAGCTCAACCCGGGAGGCCACCTCTGGAAACACCATATATTTT. V and J are TRBV18 and TRBJ1-3; the D is unclear. CDR1 and CDR2 (germline): KGHSH, LQKENI. Trimming stripped 5 bases from V and 0 bases from J, with 14 bases between. CDR3 length equals 16 residues.